The 22 T cell receptor beta chains in this list originate from one sample, sequenced in a study of regulatory T cells in long-lasting Graves disease. Documented time point: newly diagnosed GD, antithyroid drugs for less than 3 months. With RNA extracted from PBMCs as input, the TCR library was made. CDR3 regions were amplified by Arm-PCR using iRepertoire HTBI primers to build TCR beta libraries. TCRdb independently ran MiXCR on the multiplex PCR reads; one entry per CDR3 protein. Of some 370,000 distinct CDR3 sequences in the sample, roughly 10% were seen once. The data also belong to a second study, concerning T cells in Graves' hyperthyroidism and ophthalmopathy.

The sample consisted of peripheral blood mononuclear cells (PBMCs), taken at new diagnosis, from a patient treated with antithyroid drugs. The receptor set was obtained from a woman in her late teens or twenties with Graves disease.

This clonotype appeared many times. The chain is built from TRBV2 and TRBJ1-5, with D maybe TRBD1 (5 bases). Germline-derived CDR1 and CDR2 are SNHLY and FYNNEI. Trimming took 7 bases from V and 3 from J, leaving 10 bases between them. The CDR3 has 13 amino acids. CDR3 loop: CASNSGYNQPQHF. Here the CDR3 DNA reads TGTGCCAGCAACTCAGGGTACAATCAGCCCCAGCATTTT.

J is TRBJ1-2 and V is TRBV7-9; D gene unclear. V was trimmed by 5 bases and J by 6 bases, leaving 10 bases between them. Per the germline V gene, CDR1 is SEHNR and CDR2 is FQNEAQ (reference sequence). The CDR3 runs to 12 residues. The CDR3 is CASSPGWDGYTF. CDR3 bases: TGTGCCAGCAGCCCCGGGTGGGATGGCTACACCTTC.

The chain uses TRBV7-8 and TRBJ2-3; TRBD1 might be the D (5 bases). The V gene lost 5 bases and the J gene lost 1 base, with 19 bases spanning the gap. The germline gives CDR1 SGHVS, CDR2 FQNEAQ. CDR3 length: 17 amino acids. CDR3 in DNA: TGTGCCAGCAGCCGCCAGGGCCCCTCAGCCCGCACAGATACGCAGTATTTT. As protein: CASSRQGPSARTDTQYF.

This clonotype was seen at least ten times. CDR3 nucleotide sequence: TGTGCCAGCACCGGGACAAGGTTTCGCAGCTCCTACAATGAGCAGTTCTTC. Protein sequence: CASTGTRFRSSYNEQFF. J is TRBJ2-1 and V is TRBV7-8, with D perhaps matching TRBD1 (6 bases). Trimming cost V 7 bases and J 0 bases, with 19 bases left between them. The CDR3 extends over 17 amino acids. CDR1 SGHVS and CDR2 FQNEAQ come from the germline V gene.

This clonotype was seen at least ten times. V is TRBV27 and J is TRBJ2-6; 7 nucleotides match TRBD2. The CDR3 is 19 amino acids. Trimming cost V 1 base and J 0 bases; bases outside gene matches: 9. Germline V gene sequence: CDR1 MNHEY, CDR2 SMNVEV (reference sequence). CDR3 sequence reads: CASSLFGWRGTSGANVLTF. DNA of the CDR3: TGTGCCAGCAGTTTATTTGGGTGGCGGGGGACCTCTGGGGCCAACGTCCTGACTTTC.

This clonotype was detected ten times or more. V and J are TRBV7-3 and TRBJ2-1; 10 bases agree with TRBD2. V shed 5 bases, J shed 4 bases, and the junction held 5 bases outside the gene matches. CDR1 is SGHTA and CDR2 is FQGTGA in the germline V gene. CDR3 length: 15 amino acids. In DNA form, the CDR3 reads TGTGCCAGCAGCCACGGACTAGCGGTTTACAATGAGCAGTTCTTC. Amino acid sequence: CASSHGLAVYNEQFF.

This clonotype came up a few times. This rearrangement joins TRBV27 to TRBJ2-2; 9 bases fit TRBD2. In germline, CDR1 is MNHEY, CDR2 SMNVEV (reference sequence). The CDR3 runs 17 residues. The trim removed 5 bases at V and 7 bases at J, leaving 14 bases unmatched. The CDR3 DNA is TGTGCCAGCAGTCCCTTAGCGGGAGTGGCCGTTGGCGGGGAGCTGTTTTTT. The encoded protein is CASSPLAGVAVGGELFF.

This clonotype was seen ten or more times. The chain carries TRBV28 and TRBJ2-3, with 16 positions matching TRBD2. Unmatched junction bases numbered 3, after V lost 5 bases and J lost 1 base. There are 17 residues in the CDR3. Germline V gene lookup returns CDR1 MDHEN and CDR2 SYDVKM. Here the CDR3 reads CASSGTSGRAGTDTQYF. The DNA of the CDR3 is TGTGCCAGCAGTGGGACTAGCGGGAGGGCGGGCACAGATACGCAGTATTTT. The full variable domain, with the rest looked up from reference TRBV28 and TRBJ2-3, is DVKVTQSSRYLVKRTGEKVFLECVQDMDHENMFWYRQDPGLGLRLIYFSYDVKMKEKGDIPEGYSVSREKKERFSLILESASTNQTSMYLCASSGTSGRAGTDTQYFGPGTRLTVL.

A few counts support this clonotype. V usage is TRBV20-1 and J usage is TRBJ2-3, with TRBD2 matching over 9 bases. CDR3 length: 16 amino acids. Germline CDR1 reads DFQATT; CDR2 reads SNEGSKA (reference sequence). V lost 0 bases, J lost 7 bases, and 11 bases stayed unmatched. The CDR3 DNA reads as TGCAGTGCTAGAGATAGAGGCAGGCGGGGGGGCAATACGCAGTATTTT. Translation gives CSARDRGRRGGNTQYF.

This clonotype was found many times. The chain employs TRBV11-3 and TRBJ1-2, with 8 nucleotides matching TRBD1. Unmatched junction bases numbered 13, after V lost 4 bases and J lost 3 bases. The germline V gene encodes CDR1 SGHNT and CDR2 YENEEA. CDR3 length equals 17 residues. Here the CDR3 reads CASSSYSGTGKDYGYTF. The CDR3 bases are TGTGCCAGCAGCTCCTACTCCGGGACAGGCAAGGACTATGGCTACACCTTC.

The sample holds many counts of this clonotype. V and J are TRBV3-1 and TRBJ1-5; D uncertain. Deletions cut 1 base from V and 5 bases from J, with 12 bases between. The CDR3 consists of 15 residues. CDR1 is LGHDT, CDR2 YNNKEL, per germline (reference sequence). This chain's CDR3 is CASSQGTTLHQPQHF. In nucleotides, the CDR3 is TGTGCCAGCAGCCAAGGCACGACCCTTCATCAGCCCCAGCATTTT.

This clonotype was detected ten times or more. The chain couples TRBV6-5 to TRBJ2-1, with 8 bases aligning to TRBD1. V lost 2 bases and J lost 7; bases outside the gene matches: 16. CDR3 length equals 18 residues. CDR1 MNHEY and CDR2 SVGAGI come from the germline V gene. CDR3 coding DNA: TGTGCCAGCAGTTACGCTACCCTCGGGACAGGCATTGGTAATGAGCAGTTCTTC. Its protein is CASSYATLGTGIGNEQFF.

The J gene is TRBJ2-2, the V gene TRBV4-1; D not resolved. V was pared by 1 base and J by 6 bases, with 18 bases between. This CDR3 spans 17 amino acids. Germline V gives CDR1 MGHRA, CDR2 YSYEKL. The CDR3 DNA sequence: TGCGCCAGCAGCCAAGTATATCGGTTTTCGGTCTCCGGGGAGCTGTTTTTT. This gives the protein CASSQVYRFSVSGELFF.

This clonotype came up many times. V gene TRBV27 combines with J gene TRBJ2-5, with a possible D match to TRBD2 (7 bases). Germline CDR1 and CDR2: MNHEY and SMNVEV (reference sequence). CDR3 length equals 17 residues. Trimming stripped 5 bases from V and 4 bases from J, with 23 bases between. CDR3 loop: CASSPVRGGWSTETQYF. CDR3 bases: TGTGCCAGCAGTCCGGTGAGGGGGGGTTGGAGTACAGAGACCCAGTACTTC.

The chain employs TRBV4-1 and TRBJ1-2, with TRBD1 as a possible D gene (6 bases). This CDR3 region has 15 residues. Deletions cut 2 bases from V and 4 bases from J, with 14 bases between. Germline V CDR1 and CDR2: MGHRA, YSYEKL. This chain's CDR3 is CASSQLGGYSYGYTF. CDR3 nucleotide sequence: TGCGCCAGCAGCCAACTGGGGGGCTATAGCTATGGCTACACCTTC.

This clonotype appeared many times. The chain is built from TRBV3-1 and TRBJ2-5; D not certain. This CDR3 spans 15 amino acids. V lost 1 base and J lost 2, with 11 bases in between. Germline V CDR1 and CDR2: LGHDT, YNNKEL (reference sequence). The CDR3 nucleotides read TGTGCCAGCAGCCAAGGTAACGGCCTTCAAGAGACCCAGTACTTC. Its protein product is CASSQGNGLQETQYF.

This clonotype has ten or more counts. The chain is built from TRBV6-1 and TRBJ2-1; the D call may be TRBD1 or TRBD2 (7 bases each). V dropped 5 bases and J dropped 5 bases, with 16 bases sitting between them. The CDR3 spans 15 residues. Per germline, CDR1 MNHNS and CDR2 SASEGT. In nucleotides, the CDR3 is TGTGCCAGCAGTATCGGCGGGGGACAGCACAATGAGCAGTTCTTC. Translation: CASSIGGGQHNEQFF.

This sequence joins TRBV12-3 or TRBV12-4 and TRBJ2-1; 8 bases map to TRBD2. With V trimmed by 3 bases and J by 7 bases, 20 bases remained unmatched. This CDR3 spans 19 amino acids. As DNA, the CDR3 is TGTGCCAGCAGTTTTCCGGCTAGCGGGCGCCTTCGGGGTTTGAATGAGCAGTTCTTC. Translation gives CASSFPASGRLRGLNEQFF.

This clonotype was found many times. The V gene is TRBV11-2, the J gene TRBJ2-1; 9 bases map to TRBD2. CDR3 length: 14 amino acids. V lost 5 bases, J lost 5 bases, and 4 bases stayed unmatched. Germline values: CDR1 SGHAT, CDR2 FQNNGV. CDR3 region: CASSLGLAHNEQFF. For the CDR3, the DNA is TGTGCCAGCAGCCTAGGACTAGCGCACAATGAGCAGTTCTTC.

About this clonotype: This sequence may be a read error, since a much larger clone differs from it by one base. V gene TRBV13 combines with J gene TRBJ2-3, with TRBD2 identical over 7 bases. CDR1 is PRHDT, CDR2 FYEKMQ, per germline (reference sequence). V was pared by 3 bases and J by 8 bases, with 5 bases of the junction left unmatched. CDR3 length: 13 amino acids. CDR3 DNA: TGTGCCAGCAGCTTGGGCGGGAGCGGTACGCAGTATTTT. Its translation is CASSLGGSGTQYF.

This clonotype occurred many times. The chain couples TRBV2 to TRBJ2-5; D is ambiguous. The CDR3 length is 11 residues. Trimming took 6 bases from V and 2 from J, leaving 4 bases between them. Germline loops: CDR1 SNHLY, CDR2 FYNNEI. The CDR3 DNA follows: TGTGCCAGCAGGGGACAAGAGACCCAGTACTTC. It translates to CASRGQETQYF.

The sample holds a few counts of this clonotype. J is TRBJ1-6 and V is TRBV6-2 or TRBV6-3; no clear D gene. The CDR3 length is 15 residues. Looked up from germline, CDR1 is MNHEY and CDR2 is SVGEGT. V was shortened by 8 bases and J by 6 bases, with 17 bases between the two germline ends. The CDR3 reads CASSNSGGFNSPLHF. The CDR3 DNA is TGTGCCAGCTCAAATTCGGGCGGTTTTAATTCACCCCTCCACTTT.